The clone carrying this TCR beta chain was seen ten or more times. Authors of the study amplified TCR beta CDR3 regions from RNA transcripts. The HTBI set primed first-round TCR CDR3 RT-PCR. TCRdb reprocessed the multiplex PCR reads with MiXCR, giving one entry per CDR3 protein. The sample has about 400,000 distinct CDR3 sequences, about 16% seen once. This CDR3 comprises 14 residues. The J segment lost 1 base and the V segment lost 6 bases, leaving 5 bases of the junction unmatched. This sample was taken from a study of T cells in Graves' hyperthyroidism and ophthalmopathy. Study context: Peripheral blood was secured at the point of initial diagnosis, before any treatment.

The source of this sequence is a woman aged 55 to 70 with Graves' ophthalmopathy. Sample: blood. The gene calls are TRBV12-3 or TRBV12-4 and TRBJ1-1; 7 bases align to TRBD1. CDR3 sequence (DNA): TGTGCCAGCAGCCGACAGGGACCGAACACTGAAGCTTTCTTT. Residues: CASSRQGPNTEAFF.